This T cell receptor (beta chain) was recorded in a study of T-cell reconstitution after alpha-beta-depleted transplantation in children. Germline CDR1 and CDR2: DFQATT and SNEGSKA (reference sequence). The CDR3 runs 14 residues. With 4 bases removed from V and 2 bases from J, the gap between germline ends came to 14 bases. This clonotype came up many times. Preparing the TCRbeta library involved the use of unique molecular identifiers. A single record per CDR3 protein comes from TCRdb applying MiXCR to the PCR reads. The sample records some 600,000 distinct CDR3 sequences, around 17% being singletons.

The source is a human donor who donated a stem cell graft to a child with acute myeloid leukemia. Sequences were derived from PBMCs from the stem cell graft donor, sampled from the stem cell graft. The chain links TRBV20-1 to TRBJ2-5; D is perhaps TRBD1 or TRBD2 (5 bases each). CDR3 in amino acids: CSAKYSGQQETQYF. The CDR3 DNA reads as TGCAGTGCTAAGTATTCGGGGCAGCAAGAGACCCAGTACTTC.